The rows below give T cell receptor beta chains drawn from one sample of a study of early T cells in non-severe SARS-CoV-2 infection. Each CDR3 protein is one row after TCRdb ran MiXCR on the 5' RACE reads. There are over 90,000 distinct CDR3 sequences in the sample; around 13% occur only once, and about 6% lies in the top ten. The material sequenced was whole blood. These receptors came from an adult who was a healthcare worker with PCR-confirmed SARS-CoV-2 infection or an uninfected control (not recorded which). CDR3s include the opening cysteine and the closing phenylalanine or tryptophan. The D gene is left open where the match is weak. Rows give clone size only sometimes, using once, few, many, or a class for an expanded clone.

TRBJ1-1	.	few	TRBV7-9	TGTGCCAGCAGCTTAGACTCGTACGGTGAAGCTTTCTTT	CASSLDSYGEAFF
TRBJ2-7	.	.	TRBV15	TGTGCCACCAGCAGAGGGTTCTCCTACGAGCAGTACTTC	CATSRGFSYEQYF
TRBJ2-2	TRBD1	few	TRBV11-2	TGTGCCAGCAGCTATGACCGGGACAGGGGAGTTGCCGGGGAGCTGTTTTTT	CASSYDRDRGVAGELFF
TRBJ1-2	TRBD1	many	TRBV19	TGTGCCAGTAGTACGACAGGGGTCTATGGCTACACCTTC	CASSTTGVYGYTF
TRBJ1-2	TRBD1	.	TRBV28	TGTGCCAGCACCCAGGGACAGAGATATGGCTACACCTTC	CASTQGQRYGYTF
TRBJ2-7	TRBD1	.	TRBV20-1	TGCAGTGCTAGAGGTCGTTTAGGGACAGCATACGAGCAGTACTTC	CSARGRLGTAYEQYF
TRBJ2-3	.	.	TRBV5-4	TGTGCCAGCAGCCAACTAGGCACAGATACGCAGTATTTT	CASSQLGTDTQYF
TRBJ2-7	.	.	TRBV4-3	TGCGCCAGCAGCTCCCAGCGGGTGTCTTCCTACGAGCAGTACTTC	CASSSQRVSSYEQYF
TRBJ1-4	.	.	TRBV12-3/TRBV12-4	TGTGCCAGCAGTGTCTCGCAGGGAATTAATGAAAAACTGTTTTTT	CASSVSQGINEKLFF
TRBJ2-1	TRBD2	.	TRBV28	TGTGCCAGCAATCCGGCTTTCGTGGGGACTAGCCTAACCTACAATGAGCAGTTCTTC	CASNPAFVGTSLTYNEQFF
TRBJ1-1	.	.	TRBV5-1	TGCGCCAGCAGCCCGGGGGATAGGGCCACTGAAGCTTTCTTT	CASSPGDRATEAFF
TRBJ2-3	.	.	TRBV27	TGTGCCAGCAGACGAGGACACTTAAGTGCCACAGATACGCAGTATTTT	CASRRGHLSATDTQYF
TRBJ2-1	.	many	TRBV14	TGTGCCAGCAGCCAAGAAGTCGGGGAGCAGTTCTTC	CASSQEVGEQFF
TRBJ2-1	.	.	TRBV20-1	TGCAGTGCCCAGGGGTCAACCTACAATGAGCAGTTCTTC	CSAQGSTYNEQFF
TRBJ2-1	TRBD2	once	TRBV5-1	TGCGCCAGCAGATTGGCGGGGACTAGCGGGAACTATGAGCAGTTCTTC	CASRLAGTSGNYEQFF
TRBJ1-2	.	.	TRBV24-1	TGTGCCACCAGTGACGACAGCAACTATGGCTACACCTTC	CATSDDSNYGYTF
TRBJ2-5	TRBD2	many	TRBV10-2	TGCGCCAGCAGATTAGCGGGAGCATGGGAGACCCAGTACTTC	CASRLAGAWETQYF
TRBJ2-5	.	many	TRBV2	TGTGCCAGCAGGGGAGAGGTGGAGACCCAGTACTTC	CASRGEVETQYF
TRBJ2-1	.	.	TRBV18	TGTGCCAGCTCAGAGACTCCGAGCTCCTACAATGAGCAGTTCTTC	CASSETPSSYNEQFF
TRBJ2-1	.	.	TRBV10-1	TGCGCCAGCCCGGATGGGGTCAATGAGCAGTTCTTC	CASPDGVNEQFF
TRBJ2-3	TRBD2	few	TRBV7-2	TGTGCCAGCAGCCCCAGACTAGCACAGGATACGCAGTATTTT	CASSPRLAQDTQYF
TRBJ2-1	.	many	TRBV7-2	TGTGCCAGCAGCTTAGAATGGGCCAGCGGCCGTTACAATGAGCAGTTCTTC	CASSLEWASGRYNEQFF
TRBJ2-1	.	many	TRBV24-1	TGTGCCACCAGTGATGCCGGGACCCGGTCCTACAATGAGCAGTTCTTC	CATSDAGTRSYNEQFF
TRBJ2-1	.	.	TRBV11-2	TGTGCCAGCAGCCCGGCAAAGGGGTGGGATGAGCAGTTCTTC	CASSPAKGWDEQFF
TRBJ1-6	.	few	TRBV20-1	TGCAGTGCTAGAGTGGGGGGGCAGGTTTCACCCCTCCACTTT	CSARVGGQVSPLHF
TRBJ2-7	TRBD1	.	TRBV6-2/TRBV6-3	TGTGCCAGTCGCCAGCAGACAGGGGGCCTGTACTTC	CASRQQTGGLYF
TRBJ2-1	TRBD2	.	TRBV20-1	TGCAGTGCGCTCGCTAGGCTAGCGGGATTGTACAATGAGCAGTTCTTC	CSALARLAGLYNEQFF
TRBJ2-7	.	few	TRBV5-4	TGTGCCAGCAGCTTGGTTCCGGGGGACGTTCATTCCTACGAGCAGTACTTC	CASSLVPGDVHSYEQYF
TRBJ2-1	TRBD1	once	TRBV7-3	TGTGCCAGCAGCTTATACGACAGGGGGATGAATGAGCAGTTCTTC	CASSLYDRGMNEQFF
TRBJ2-1	TRBD2	many	TRBV6-5	TGTGCCAGCAGTCCCACCCGGACTAGCGGGTACAATGAGCAGTTCTTC	CASSPTRTSGYNEQFF
TRBJ1-5	.	many	TRBV6-2/TRBV6-3	TGTGCCAGCAGTTACAGGACAGTCAATCAGCCCCAGCATTTT	CASSYRTVNQPQHF
TRBJ2-1	TRBD2	many	TRBV5-6	TGTGCCAGCAGCTTGTGGCAGCGGGAGTCTCCTGAGCAGTTCTTC	CASSLWQRESPEQFF
TRBJ2-7	TRBD2	.	TRBV5-6	TGTGCCAGCAGCGCGGGACTAGCGGGCGGCTACGAGCAGTACTTC	CASSAGLAGGYEQYF
TRBJ1-1	TRBD1	many	TRBV20-1	TGCAGTGCAGAGGGGACAGCCAGTGAAGCTTTCTTT	CSAEGTASEAFF
TRBJ2-7	TRBD2	.	TRBV11-2	TGTGCCAGCAGCTTGGGCTTAGCGGGGTACACCTACGAGCAGTACTTC	CASSLGLAGYTYEQYF
TRBJ1-4	.	many	TRBV5-1	TGCGCCAGCAGCTTGGATGCAGTAGTCGGGGAAAAACTGTTTTTT	CASSLDAVVGEKLFF
TRBJ2-3	.	once	TRBV5-5	TGTGCCAGCAGCGGCGGGACCATTACAGATACGCAGTATTTT	CASSGGTITDTQYF
TRBJ2-7	TRBD2	few	TRBV12-3/TRBV12-4	TGTGCCAGCAGTTTGAACCTAGCGGGAGAGTACGAGCAGTACTTC	CASSLNLAGEYEQYF
TRBJ1-2	TRBD1	.	TRBV3-1	TGTGCCAGCAGCCAAGCGTTAGCCTCAGGGGGCTTCTATGGCTACACCTTC	CASSQALASGGFYGYTF
TRBJ2-1	.	.	TRBV11-2	TGTGCCAGCAGCCCCGGGACCCTGATCGGCGAGCAGTTCTTC	CASSPGTLIGEQFF